This passage covers 21 T cell receptor beta chains from one sample sequenced in a study of a mutant IDH1 vaccine in newly diagnosed glioma. The protocol was immunoSEQ multiplex PCR, while the TCRdb copy is restricted to in-frame clones and leaves out a portion. The repertoire consists of some 64,000 clones, with approximately 84% occurring once and the leading ten covering approximately 9.5%. The antigens for these receptors are not known. The time point was: week 11, during vaccination. Topical imiquimod was applied with each vaccine dose, which held 300 ug of mutant IDH1 20-mer peptide. The source was PBMCs, collected from a glioma patient whose treatment included an IDH1 peptide vaccine. These receptors were collected from a woman between 45 and 60 years old with glioma.

The chain joins TRBV9 to TRBJ2-7; 9 nucleotides align to TRBD1. CDR1 is SGDLS, CDR2 YYNGEE, per germline. V was pared by 3 bases and J by 1 base, with 5 bases of the junction left unmatched. The CDR3 contains 15 residues. The CDR3, as DNA: TGTGCCAGCAGCGCGGACAGGGGCCCTTCCTACGAGCAGTACTTC. Protein product: CASSADRGPSYEQYF.

This clone was detected only a few times. The rearrangement links TRBV7-9 to TRBJ2-2, with D perhaps matching TRBD1 (5 bases). Germline lookup yields CDR1 SEHNR and CDR2 FQNEAQ (reference sequence). The CDR3 spans 12 residues. V lost 1 base, J lost 9 bases, and 6 bases lay in between. The CDR3 region has the DNA TGTGCCAGCAGCTTAGAGGGGCGGGAGCTGTTTTTT. Its protein product is CASSLEGRELFF. The full variable domain, its missing parts supplied by reference TRBV7-9 and TRBJ2-2, is DTGVSQNPRHKITKRGQNVTFRCDPISEHNRLYWYRQTLGQGPEFLTYFQNEAQLEKSRLLSDRFSAERPKGSFSTLEIQRTEQGDSAMYLCASSLEGRELFFGEGSRLTVL.

V usage is TRBV5-8 and J usage is TRBJ1-4; D gene unclear. The CDR3 runs 15 residues. Germline V gene lookup returns CDR1 SGHTS and CDR2 YDEGEE. V lost 4 bases, J lost 0 bases, and 10 bases lay in between. The CDR3 loop is CASSGIFPTNEKLFF. CDR3 DNA sequence: TGTGCCAGCAGCGGGATCTTCCCAACTAATGAAAAACTGTTTTTT.

This clone has just one count. The chain combines TRBV5-1 with TRBJ2-7, with D tentatively TRBD1 (6 bases). In germline, CDR1 is SGHRS, CDR2 YFSETQ. This CDR3 has 16 residues. The ends were cut back, 0 bases at V and 2 bases at J, with 15 bases in the middle. In DNA form, the CDR3 reads TGCGCCAGCAGCTTGGCCCTGACAGGTACGACCTACGAGCAGTACTTC. This encodes CASSLALTGTTYEQYF.

In DNA, the CDR3 is TGCGCCAGCAGATACTACTTCGACTGGGACTATGAGCAGTACTTC. Translating gives CASRYYFDWDYEQYF. The V call is TRBV5-1, the J call TRBJ2-7; 7 bases match TRBD2. From germline, CDR1 is SGHRS and CDR2 YFSETQ. This CDR3 has 15 amino acids. The junction had 15 bases not matched to a gene; V was cut back by 5 bases and J by 7 bases.

This chain joins TRBV6-5 and TRBJ1-2; TRBD1 matches at 9 bases. V shed 6 bases and J 6 bases; nucleotides not matched to a gene: 8. There are 14 residues in the CDR3. CDR1 is MNHEY and CDR2 is SVGAGI in the germline V gene. Here the CDR3 DNA reads TGTGCCAGCAGGATACCGGGACAGGGAGATGGCTACACCTTC. Residues: CASRIPGQGDGYTF.

The chain carries TRBV9 and TRBJ1-2, with TRBD1 matching 12 bases. In germline, CDR1 is SGDLS, CDR2 YYNGEE. The V segment lost 6 bases and the J segment 5 bases; nucleotides outside the gene matches: 5. This CDR3 contains 14 residues. CDR3 DNA sequence: TGTGCCAGCATGGGACAGGGGGCGCAATATGGCTACACCTTC. This encodes CASMGQGAQYGYTF.

This clone was observed a few times. This chain connects TRBV7-3 to TRBJ1-6, with TRBD1 identical over 7 bases. This CDR3 comprises 15 residues. Trimming cost V 6 bases and J 7 bases; bases outside gene matches: 9. The germline CDR1 and CDR2 sequences are SGHTA and FQGTGA. CDR3 nucleotide sequence: TGTGCCAGCAGGCGCAATACAGGGGAGAATTCACCCCTCCACTTT. It is translated as CASRRNTGENSPLHF.

J is TRBJ1-4 and V is TRBV7-9; tentative D call: TRBD1 (5 bases). CDR3 length: 15 amino acids. V lost 7 bases, J lost 8 bases, and 20 bases lay in between. Per germline, CDR1 SEHNR and CDR2 FQNEAQ (reference sequence). This CDR3 reads CASKAPGQGGEKLFF. CDR3 nucleotide sequence: TGTGCCAGCAAAGCCCCCGGGCAGGGTGGCGAAAAACTGTTTTTT.

A single count supports this clone. The CDR3 DNA is TGTGCCAGCAGTTTATTGGCAGGGAGCGGCACTGAAGCTTTCTTT. The encoded protein is CASSLLAGSGTEAFF. V and J are TRBV28 and TRBJ1-1, with D possibly being TRBD1 (5 bases). The length of the CDR3 is 15 residues. Trimming shortened V by 1 base and J by 4 bases, and 13 bases separated the two germline ends. CDR1 MDHEN and CDR2 SYDVKM come from the germline V gene. The full variable domain, its missing parts supplied by reference TRBV28 and TRBJ1-1, is DVKVTQSSRYLVKRTGEKVFLECVQDMDHENMFWYRQDPGLGLRLIYFSYDVKMKEKGDIPEGYSVSREKKERFSLILESASTNQTSMYLCASSLLAGSGTEAFFGQGTRLTVV.

This chain connects TRBV5-4 to TRBJ2-3, with 7 nucleotides matching TRBD1. V was clipped by 3 bases and J by 0 bases; unmatched bases: 10. Per germline, CDR1 SGHNT and CDR2 YYREEE (reference sequence). This CDR3 has 17 amino acids. CDR3 sequence: CASSSGAGTASTDTQYF. In nucleotides, the CDR3 is TGTGCCAGCAGCTCGGGTGCCGGGACAGCTAGCACAGATACGCAGTATTTT.

The chain employs TRBV10-2 and TRBJ1-5; D gene ambiguous. CDR3 length: 13 amino acids. V lost 3 bases to trimming and J lost 5 bases, with 8 bases between them. Germline V lookup: CDR1 WSHSY, CDR2 SAAADI. The CDR3 is CASSDGGDQPQHF. The CDR3 DNA follows: TGCGCCAGCAGTGATGGCGGAGATCAGCCCCAGCATTTT.

The rearrangement links TRBV19 to TRBJ1-4; D unclear. CDR1 LNHDA and CDR2 SQIVND come from the germline V gene (reference sequence). The CDR3 consists of 16 residues. Trimming left V 4 bases short and J 7 bases short, with 19 bases between. The CDR3, as DNA: TGTGCCAGTAGTACCCAACTCGAGGCGTGGGGTGAAAAACTGTTTTTT. This encodes CASSTQLEAWGEKLFF.

The V and J genes are TRBV30 and TRBJ1-1; D gene uncertain. The V gene's germline CDR1 is GTSNPN and CDR2 SVGIG (reference sequence). CDR3 length: 15 amino acids. Trimming shortened V by 6 bases and J by 1 base, and 18 bases separated the two germline ends. The CDR3 DNA reads TGTGCCTGTCCGGGAAAAACAGACGGGAACACTGAAGCTTTCTTT. This encodes CACPGKTDGNTEAFF.

J is TRBJ2-2 and V is TRBV27, with a tentative D call TRBD1 (5 bases). Germline V gives CDR1 MNHEY, CDR2 SMNVEV (reference sequence). Trimming took off 2 bases at V and 1 base at J, with 20 bases between the two ends. The CDR3 has 19 residues. CDR3 residues: CASSLMIRQGLRNTGELFF. CDR3 nucleotides: TGTGCCAGCAGTTTAATGATACGGCAGGGCCTTAGGAACACCGGGGAGCTGTTTTTT.

This chain links TRBV11-3 with TRBJ1-1; D may be TRBD1 (5 bases). This CDR3 contains 17 residues. Germline CDR1 is SGHNT and CDR2 is YENEEA. V lost 5 bases and J lost 1, with 20 bases in between. The CDR3 DNA follows: TGTGCCAGCAGCCAAGGGGAGTTAGTGAAACGGAACACTGAAGCTTTCTTT. It codes for CASSQGELVKRNTEAFF.

The chain joins TRBV4-3 to TRBJ2-1; TRBD1 aligns across 10 bases. The germline CDR1 and CDR2 sequences are LGHNA and YSLEER. J gave up 7 bases and V 5 bases, and 5 bases lay outside the gene matches. This CDR3 has 14 residues. DNA of the CDR3: TGCGCCAGCAGCGAAGGGACAGGGGCGAATGAGCAGTTCTTC. It codes for CASSEGTGANEQFF.

The V gene is TRBV7-9, the J gene TRBJ1-4; maybe TRBD1 (5 bases). CDR1 and CDR2 (germline): SEHNR, FQNEAQ (reference sequence). Trimming took 5 bases from V and 5 from J, leaving 9 bases between them. The CDR3 has 13 residues. CDR3: CASSKPGNEKLFF. CDR3 bases: TGTGCCAGCAGCAAGCCAGGGAATGAAAAACTGTTTTTT.

This chain links TRBV18 with TRBJ1-3, with TRBD1 as a possible D gene (5 bases). Germline CDR1 reads KGHSH; CDR2 reads LQKENI. Trimming stripped 2 bases from V and 2 bases from J, with 16 bases between. The CDR3 runs 17 residues. The DNA of the CDR3 is TGTGCCAGCTCACCAAGCCGCGACAGTTCAGCTGGAAACACCATATATTTT. Translating it yields CASSPSRDSSAGNTIYF.

V gene TRBV19 combines with J gene TRBJ1-5; TRBD1 matches 11 bases. This CDR3 contains 15 residues. Germline loops: CDR1 LNHDA, CDR2 SQIVND (reference sequence). V trimming: 5 bases; J trimming: 7 bases; junction bases outside the gene matches: 7. This CDR3 is CASSPGDRGKQPQHF. The CDR3 region has the DNA TGTGCCAGTAGTCCCGGGGACAGGGGGAAGCAGCCCCAGCATTTT.

This chain connects TRBV19 to TRBJ1-4, with D perhaps matching TRBD1 (6 bases). In germline, CDR1 is LNHDA, CDR2 SQIVND (reference sequence). The CDR3 length is 15 residues. The V end was cut by 1 base, the J end by 7 bases, with 13 bases between. CDR3 DNA: TGTGCCAGTAGTATAGGTGTAGGGGGAAGTGAAAAACTGTTTTTT. It translates to CASSIGVGGSEKLFF. The entire variable domain, with the rest obtained from reference TRBV19 and TRBJ1-4, is as follows: DGGITQSPKYLFRKEGQNVTLSCEQNLNHDAMYWYRQDPGQGLRLIYYSQIVNDFQKGDIAEGYSVSREKKESFPLTVTSAQKNPTAFYLCASSIGVGGSEKLFFGSGTQLSVL.